These 26 T cell receptor beta chains originate from one sample sequenced in a study of OX40 agonist ivuxolimab in advanced cancers. Library creation used the immunoSEQ multiplex PCR assay. The clones in this table, taken by TCRdb from immuneACCESS, are in-frame only. Not every clone is retained; where verified, under half of the shortfall comes from an unresolved V gene, and the cause of the rest is unknown. The sample records over 55,000 clones, 84% of which are singletons. The ten biggest clones cover about 0.72% of the sample. Material: CD4+ or CD8+ T cells sorted from blood, obtained in a trial of the OX40 agonist ivuxolimab. The receptor source for this set is an adult with an advanced solid tumor such as melanoma, head and neck, liver or kidney cancer.

This clone has only one observation. The chain links TRBV14 to TRBJ2-1; D might be TRBD2 (6 bases). V dropped 4 bases and J dropped 9 bases, with 13 bases sitting between them. Germline values: CDR1 SGHDN, CDR2 FVKESK. The CDR3 consists of 13 residues. The CDR3 DNA reads as TGTGCCAGCAGCCCCATCCAGGAGGGTGAGCAGTTCTTC. As protein: CASSPIQEGEQFF.

The rearrangement links TRBV2 to TRBJ2-5; TRBD2 agrees at 8 bases. This CDR3 is built from 14 residues. Germline CDR1 and CDR2: SNHLY and FYNNEI. Germline trimming cut 4 bases from V and 4 bases from J; bases unmatched to any gene: 5. CDR3 sequence reads: CASSGLAGGETQYF. Here the CDR3 DNA reads TGTGCCAGCAGTGGTCTAGCGGGTGGAGAGACCCAGTACTTC. Complete variable domain (other parts from reference TRBV2 and TRBJ2-5): EPEVTQTPSHQVTQMGQEVILRCVPISNHLYFYWYRQILGQKVEFLVSFYNNEISEKSEIFDDQFSVERPDGSNFTLKIRSTKLEDSAMYFCASSGLAGGETQYFGPGTRLLVL.

This chain uses TRBV9 with TRBJ2-6, with D unclear. Germline-derived CDR1 and CDR2 are SGDLS and YYNGEE. V was shortened by 3 bases and J by 10 bases, with 17 bases between the two germline ends. CDR3 size: 15 residues. CDR3 sequence: CASSARIGQANVLTF. In DNA, the CDR3 is TGTGCCAGCAGCGCCAGAATCGGGCAGGCGAACGTCCTGACTTTC.

The chain links TRBV5-8 to TRBJ2-6; D ambiguous. Trimming cost V 1 base and J 0 bases, with 11 bases left between them. In germline, CDR1 is SGHTS, CDR2 YDEGEE. CDR3 size: 17 residues. The CDR3 sequence: CASSLNEQSSGANVLTF. CDR3 DNA sequence: TGTGCCAGCAGCTTGAATGAACAGAGCTCTGGGGCCAACGTCCTGACTTTC.

The chain links TRBV11-3 to TRBJ1-6; a weak D match, TRBD1 (6 bases). CDR1 SGHNT and CDR2 YENEEA come from the germline V gene. This CDR3 has 13 amino acids. The ends were cut back, 5 bases at V and 7 bases at J, with 9 bases in the middle. The CDR3 sequence: CASSQGQNSPLHF. CDR3 nucleotides: TGTGCCAGCAGCCAAGGACAGAATTCACCCCTCCACTTT.

The chain has TRBV6-5 and TRBJ1-1; D call uncertain. The germline CDR1 and CDR2 sequences are MNHEY and SVGAGI. V lost 2 bases, J lost 1 base, and 14 bases lay in between. The CDR3 loop spans 16 amino acids. The DNA of the CDR3 is TGTGCCAGCAGTTACGGAAGGTTCCCTCGGAACACTGAAGCTTTCTTT. This codes for CASSYGRFPRNTEAFF.

This clone came up a few times. CDR3 in DNA: TGCGCCAGCTCCATGGGAATGGTGGCTGAGACCCAGTACTTC. This sequence encodes CASSMGMVAETQYF. This chain links TRBV5-1 with TRBJ2-5; no clear D gene. This CDR3 is 14 amino acids long. Germline V gives CDR1 SGHRS, CDR2 YFSETQ. V lost 7 bases and J lost 5, with 18 bases in between.

This chain joins TRBV5-8 and TRBJ2-5; either TRBD1 or TRBD2 may supply D (5 bases each). The CDR3 contains 17 residues. V shed 5 bases and J shed 1 base, with 21 bases lying between them. Germline-derived CDR1 and CDR2 are SGHTS and YDEGEE. The CDR3 loop reads CASRPGPNRPGQETQYF. CDR3 sequence (DNA): TGTGCCAGCAGACCGGGACCGAACCGACCGGGCCAAGAGACCCAGTACTTC.

V and J are TRBV6-5 and TRBJ1-2, with 10 positions matching TRBD1. Germline-derived CDR1 and CDR2 are MNHEY and SVGAGI. CDR3 length: 15 amino acids. After removal of 6 bases from V and 1 base from J, the junction contained 5 bases not matched to a gene. CDR3: CASSPGQGGNYGYTF. As DNA, the CDR3 is TGTGCCAGCAGCCCTGGACAGGGGGGTAACTATGGCTACACCTTC.

V usage is TRBV7-2 and J usage is TRBJ2-5; D not certain. V dropped 4 bases and J dropped 4 bases, with 10 bases sitting between them. The CDR3 is made up of 13 amino acids. Germline V lookup: CDR1 SGHTA, CDR2 FQGNSA. The CDR3, as DNA: TGTGCCAGCAGCTCCTCCCCGGGAGAGACCCAGTACTTC. It translates to CASSSSPGETQYF.

The chain links TRBV11-2 to TRBJ2-7; D might be TRBD1 (6 bases). Germline values: CDR1 SGHAT, CDR2 FQNNGV. CDR3 size: 14 residues. The V end was cut by 1 base, the J end by 2 bases, with 9 bases between. The CDR3 spells CASSLGQVTYEQYF. The CDR3 DNA reads as TGTGCCAGCAGCTTAGGACAGGTCACCTACGAGCAGTACTTC.

The chain recombines TRBV7-2 with TRBJ1-5; no firm D call. Between the trimmed V and J ends, which lost 5 bases and 1 base, there was a span of 9 bases. In germline, CDR1 is SGHTA, CDR2 FQGNSA. The CDR3 consists of 14 residues. The CDR3 spells CASSMGWSNQPQHF. CDR3 nucleotides: TGTGCCAGCAGCATGGGATGGAGCAATCAGCCCCAGCATTTT.

Points on this clone: Its ends do not fully match the called genes, so a read error is possible. The gene calls are TRBV5-5 and TRBJ2-1; D uncertain. Germline CDR1 and CDR2: SGHKS and YYEKEE (reference sequence). This CDR3 is 15 amino acids long. CDR3 bases: TGTGCCAGCAGCTTGGGGTCGATCTCCGACAATGAGCAGTTCTTC. It specifies CASSLGSISDNEQFF.

The genes are TRBV28 and TRBJ1-5, with D uncertain. With 3 bases removed from V and 0 bases from J, the gap between germline ends came to 9 bases. The CDR3 totals 15 residues. Germline V gene lookup returns CDR1 MDHEN and CDR2 SYDVKM. This CDR3 is CASSFPGYSNQPQHF. As DNA, the CDR3 is TGTGCCAGCAGTTTTCCCGGTTATAGCAATCAGCCCCAGCATTTT.

The chain recombines TRBV27 with TRBJ2-1, with TRBD2 identical over 7 bases. Germline trimming cut 4 bases from V and 5 bases from J; bases unmatched to any gene: 11. The CDR3 contains 16 residues. The germline gives CDR1 MNHEY, CDR2 SMNVEV (reference sequence). The CDR3 nucleotides read TGTGCCAGCAGTTCATGGGACTACATTAAGCACAATGAGCAGTTCTTC. This translates into CASSSWDYIKHNEQFF.

This sequence joins TRBV7-2 and TRBJ2-5; D is uncertain. This CDR3 contains 17 residues. Germline V gene data show CDR1 as SGHTA and CDR2 as FQGNSA. V was trimmed by 5 bases and J by 0 bases, leaving 19 bases between them. This CDR3 is CASSPRLGSQHQETQYF. CDR3 in DNA: TGTGCCAGCAGCCCTAGGCTGGGCAGCCAGCACCAAGAGACCCAGTACTTC.

This chain uses TRBV4-2 with TRBJ1-2; maybe TRBD1 (5 bases). Trimming shortened V by 4 bases and J by 0 bases, and 9 bases separated the two germline ends. CDR3 length: 14 residues. The germline V gene has CDR1 LGHNA and CDR2 YNFKEQ. This CDR3 reads CASSPGGSNYGYTF. DNA for the CDR3: TGTGCCAGCAGCCCCGGGGGATCTAACTATGGCTACACCTTC.

This chain links TRBV7-6 with TRBJ1-5; D unclear. The germline V gene has CDR1 SGHVS and CDR2 FNYEAQ. The CDR3 runs 15 residues. The V end was cut by 1 base, the J end by 0 bases, with 7 bases between. CDR3 in amino acids: CASSLDRNSNQPQHF. DNA of the CDR3: TGTGCCAGCAGCTTAGACAGAAATAGCAATCAGCCCCAGCATTTT.

The chain has TRBV2 and TRBJ2-7, with TRBD1 matching 7 bases. The length of the CDR3 is 14 residues. Germline CDR1 and CDR2: SNHLY and FYNNEI. With V trimmed by 7 bases and J by 3 bases, 9 bases remained unmatched. DNA of the CDR3: TGTGCCAGCAAAGGAGGCAGGGGGAACTACGAGCAGTACTTC. Protein product: CASKGGRGNYEQYF.

This chain uses TRBV7-2 with TRBJ2-3; 11 bases map to TRBD2. Trimming removed 5 bases from V and 1 base from J; junction bases left unmatched: 5. CDR3 length: 16 residues. In germline, CDR1 is SGHTA, CDR2 FQGNSA. CDR3 loop: CASSQLAGARTDTQYF. Here the CDR3 DNA reads TGTGCCAGCAGCCAACTAGCGGGGGCCCGCACAGATACGCAGTATTTT.

The gene calls are TRBV6-5 and TRBJ1-6; D possibly corresponds to TRBD1 (6 bases). Per germline, CDR1 MNHEY and CDR2 SVGAGI. V dropped 4 bases and J dropped 6 bases, with 13 bases sitting between them. The CDR3 covers 15 residues. The DNA for the CDR3 is TGTGCCAGCAGTTCCCAATGGACAGTTAATTCACCCCTCCACTTT. Translating it yields CASSSQWTVNSPLHF.

The chain carries TRBV6-1 and TRBJ1-5; D not certain. Germline values: CDR1 MNHNS, CDR2 SASEGT. Trimming removed 2 bases at V and 9 bases at J, with 11 bases between. The CDR3 length is 13 residues. The CDR3 loop is CASSELRGRPQHF. The DNA for the CDR3 is TGTGCCAGCAGTGAATTGCGGGGTCGGCCCCAGCATTTT.

The chain is built from TRBV28 and TRBJ2-2; D not resolved. The V gene lost 7 bases and the J gene lost 9 bases, with 18 bases spanning the gap. The CDR3 length is 14 residues. CDR1 and CDR2 (germline): MDHEN, SYDVKM. CDR3 loop: CASKNDAFHRELFF. The DNA for the CDR3 is TGTGCCAGCAAGAATGACGCCTTCCACCGGGAGCTGTTTTTT. Full variable domain (missing parts from reference TRBV28 and TRBJ2-2): DVKVTQSSRYLVKRTGEKVFLECVQDMDHENMFWYRQDPGLGLRLIYFSYDVKMKEKGDIPEGYSVSREKKERFSLILESASTNQTSMYLCASKNDAFHRELFFGEGSRLTVL.

V and J are TRBV10-3 and TRBJ1-1; 8 bases are shared with TRBD1. Germline V lookup: CDR1 ENHRY, CDR2 SYGVKD. CDR3 length: 13 amino acids. Trimming cost V 11 bases and J 8 bases; bases outside gene matches: 13. This CDR3 is CAAEADRGLEAFF. The CDR3 bases are TGTGCCGCCGAAGCAGACAGGGGACTCGAAGCTTTCTTT.

The V gene is TRBV5-1, the J gene TRBJ1-2, with 8 nucleotides matching TRBD1. This CDR3 region has 13 residues. CDR1 and CDR2 (germline): SGHRS, YFSETQ. V lost 4 bases to trimming and J lost 4 bases; unmatched junction nucleotides: 3. Here the CDR3 DNA reads TGCGCCAGCAGCCTGGGACAGGTCTATGGCTACACCTTC. Amino acid sequence: CASSLGQVYGYTF.

The gene calls are TRBV7-2 and TRBJ2-1; D possibly matches TRBD1 or TRBD2 (6 bases each). V gave up 5 bases and J gave up 7 bases, with 27 bases separating them. CDR3 length: 18 amino acids. Germline V gives CDR1 SGHTA, CDR2 FQGNSA. Here the CDR3 DNA reads TGTGCCAGCAGCCTCTCGTCCGGGGGCAGGGTCGTGGGGAATGAGCAGTTCTTC. Translated, it gives CASSLSSGGRVVGNEQFF.